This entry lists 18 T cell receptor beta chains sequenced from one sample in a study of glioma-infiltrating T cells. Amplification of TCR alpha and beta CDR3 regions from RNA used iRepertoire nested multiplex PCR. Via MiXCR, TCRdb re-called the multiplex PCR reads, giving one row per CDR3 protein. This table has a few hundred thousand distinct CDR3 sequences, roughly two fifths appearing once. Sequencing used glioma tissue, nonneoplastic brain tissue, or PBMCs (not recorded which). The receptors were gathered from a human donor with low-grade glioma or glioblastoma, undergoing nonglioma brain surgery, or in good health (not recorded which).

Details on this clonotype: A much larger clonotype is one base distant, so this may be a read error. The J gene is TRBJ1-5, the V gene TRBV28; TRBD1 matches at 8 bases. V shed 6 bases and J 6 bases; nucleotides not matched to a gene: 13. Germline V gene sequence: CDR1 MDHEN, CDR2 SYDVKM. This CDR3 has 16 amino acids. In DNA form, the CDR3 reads TGTGCCAGCAGACCCTCCCTAGGACAGGGCATTCAGCCCCAGCATTTT. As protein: CASRPSLGQGIQPQHF.

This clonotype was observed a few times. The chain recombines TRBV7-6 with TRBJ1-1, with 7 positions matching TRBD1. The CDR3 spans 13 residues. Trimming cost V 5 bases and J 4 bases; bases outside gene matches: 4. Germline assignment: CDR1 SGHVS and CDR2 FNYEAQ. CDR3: CASSPTGTTEAFF. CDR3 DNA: TGTGCCAGCAGCCCGACAGGGACCACTGAAGCTTTCTTT.

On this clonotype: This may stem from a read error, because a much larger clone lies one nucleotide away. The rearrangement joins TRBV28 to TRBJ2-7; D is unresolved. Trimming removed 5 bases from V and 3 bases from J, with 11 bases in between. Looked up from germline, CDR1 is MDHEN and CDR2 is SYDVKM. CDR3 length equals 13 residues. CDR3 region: CASSTAVRYEQYF. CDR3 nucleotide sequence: TGTGCCAGCAGTACCGCGGTTCGCTACGAGCAGTACTTC.

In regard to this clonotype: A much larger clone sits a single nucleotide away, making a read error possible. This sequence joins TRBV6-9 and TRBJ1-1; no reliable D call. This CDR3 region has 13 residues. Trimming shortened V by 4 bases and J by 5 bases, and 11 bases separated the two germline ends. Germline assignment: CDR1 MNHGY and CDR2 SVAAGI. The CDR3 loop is CASSLAPHTEAFF. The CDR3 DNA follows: TGTGCCAGCAGTTTGGCGCCACATACTGAAGCTTTCTTT.

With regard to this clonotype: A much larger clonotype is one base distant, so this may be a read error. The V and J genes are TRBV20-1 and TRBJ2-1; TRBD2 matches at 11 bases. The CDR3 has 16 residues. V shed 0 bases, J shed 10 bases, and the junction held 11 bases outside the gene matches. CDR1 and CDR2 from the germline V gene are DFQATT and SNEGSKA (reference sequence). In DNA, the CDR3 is TGCAGTGCTAGAGACCAGTCGGCTAGCGGGAGGTACGAGCAGTTCTTC. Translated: CSARDQSASGRYEQFF.

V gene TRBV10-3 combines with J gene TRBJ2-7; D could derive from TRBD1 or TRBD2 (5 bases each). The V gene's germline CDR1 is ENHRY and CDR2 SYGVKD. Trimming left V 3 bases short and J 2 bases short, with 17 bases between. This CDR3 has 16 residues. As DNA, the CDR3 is TGTGCCATCAGTGAATGGGGGTCAGGAACGACCTACGAGCAGTACTTC. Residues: CAISEWGSGTTYEQYF.

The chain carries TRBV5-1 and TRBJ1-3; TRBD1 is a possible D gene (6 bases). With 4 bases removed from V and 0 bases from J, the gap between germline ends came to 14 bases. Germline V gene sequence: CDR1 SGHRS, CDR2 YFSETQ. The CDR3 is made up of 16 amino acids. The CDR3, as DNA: TGCGCCAGCAGCGCAGGGACACCGAGCTCTGGAAACACCATATATTTT. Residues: CASSAGTPSSGNTIYF.

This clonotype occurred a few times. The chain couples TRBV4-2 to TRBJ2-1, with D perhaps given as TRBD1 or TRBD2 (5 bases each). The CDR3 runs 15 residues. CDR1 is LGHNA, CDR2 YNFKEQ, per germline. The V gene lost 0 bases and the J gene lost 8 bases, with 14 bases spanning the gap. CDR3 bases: TGTGCCAGCAGCCAAGAGGGGACCTTTACGGATGAGCAGTTCTTC. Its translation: CASSQEGTFTDEQFF.

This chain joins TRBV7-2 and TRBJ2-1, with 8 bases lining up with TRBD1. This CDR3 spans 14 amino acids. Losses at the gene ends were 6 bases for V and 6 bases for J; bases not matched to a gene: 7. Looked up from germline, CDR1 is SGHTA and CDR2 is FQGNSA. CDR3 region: CASSGQGASNEQFF. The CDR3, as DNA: TGTGCCAGCAGTGGCCAGGGGGCGAGCAATGAGCAGTTCTTC.

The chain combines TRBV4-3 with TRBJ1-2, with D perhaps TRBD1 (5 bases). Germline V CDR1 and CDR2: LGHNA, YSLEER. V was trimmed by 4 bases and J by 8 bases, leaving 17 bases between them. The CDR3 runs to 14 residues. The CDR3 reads CASSPFTARDGYTF. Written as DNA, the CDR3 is TGCGCCAGCAGCCCCTTCACAGCCAGGGACGGCTACACCTTC.

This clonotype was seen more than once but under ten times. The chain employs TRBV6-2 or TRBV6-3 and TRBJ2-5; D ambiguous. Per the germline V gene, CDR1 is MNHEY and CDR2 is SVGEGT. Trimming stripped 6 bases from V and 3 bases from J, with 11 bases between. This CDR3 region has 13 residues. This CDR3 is CASSDLGKETQYF. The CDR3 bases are TGTGCCAGCAGCGACCTTGGCAAAGAGACCCAGTACTTC.

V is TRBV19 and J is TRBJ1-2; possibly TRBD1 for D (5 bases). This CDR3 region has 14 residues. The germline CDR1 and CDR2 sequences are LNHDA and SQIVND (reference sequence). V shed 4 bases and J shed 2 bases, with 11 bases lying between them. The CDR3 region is CASSTRGFNYGYTF. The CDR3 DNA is TGTGCCAGTAGTACAAGGGGCTTCAACTATGGCTACACCTTC.

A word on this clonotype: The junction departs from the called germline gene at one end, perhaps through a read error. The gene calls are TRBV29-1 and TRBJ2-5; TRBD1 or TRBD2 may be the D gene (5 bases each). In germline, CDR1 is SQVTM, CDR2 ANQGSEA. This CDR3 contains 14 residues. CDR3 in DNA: TGCAGCGTTGGGGACGGTTGGTACCAAGAGACCCGGTACTTC. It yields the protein CSVGDGWYQETRYF.

DNA of the CDR3: TGTGCCAGCAGTTTAAAACATGGACACAGATACGAGCAGTACTTC. Translating it yields CASSLKHGHRYEQYF. The genes are TRBV27 and TRBJ2-7; a possible D gene is TRBD1 (5 bases). The germline CDR1 and CDR2 sequences are MNHEY and SMNVEV (reference sequence). V was pared by 2 bases and J by 4 bases, with 15 bases between. The CDR3 sequence is 15 residues long.

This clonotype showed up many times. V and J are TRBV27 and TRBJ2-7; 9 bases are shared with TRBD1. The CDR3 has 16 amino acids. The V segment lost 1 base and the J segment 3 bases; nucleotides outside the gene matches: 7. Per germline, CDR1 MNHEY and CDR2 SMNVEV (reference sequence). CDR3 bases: TGTGCCAGCAGTTTATTCCGGGACAGGGCGAACTACGAGCAGTACTTC. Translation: CASSLFRDRANYEQYF.

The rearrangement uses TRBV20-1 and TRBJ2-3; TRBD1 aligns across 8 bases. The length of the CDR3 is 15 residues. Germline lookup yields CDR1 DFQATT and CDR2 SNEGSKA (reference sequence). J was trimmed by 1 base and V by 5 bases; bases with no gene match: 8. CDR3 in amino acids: CSALRTGTGTDTQYF. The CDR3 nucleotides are TGCAGTGCTCTTCGGACAGGGACGGGCACAGATACGCAGTATTTT.

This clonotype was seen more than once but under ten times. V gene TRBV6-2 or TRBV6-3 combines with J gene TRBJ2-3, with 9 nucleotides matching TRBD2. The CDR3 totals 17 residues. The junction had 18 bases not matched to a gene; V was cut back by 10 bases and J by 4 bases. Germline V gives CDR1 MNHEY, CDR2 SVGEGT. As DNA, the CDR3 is TGTGCCACCAGCCCACCCGATGTGGCGGGAGGGCCAGATACGCAGTATTTT. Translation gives CATSPPDVAGGPDTQYF.

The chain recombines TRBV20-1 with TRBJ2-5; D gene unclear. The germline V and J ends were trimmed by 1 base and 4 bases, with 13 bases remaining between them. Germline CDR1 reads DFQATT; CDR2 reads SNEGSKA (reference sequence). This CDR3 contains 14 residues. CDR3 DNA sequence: TGCAGTGCTAGAGCGGGCCCCTCGGTAGAGACCCAGTACTTC. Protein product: CSARAGPSVETQYF.